A single sample is the source of the 5 T cell receptor beta chains below, sequenced in a study of shared clonotypes between healthy human individuals (dated by TCRdb to 2018 to 2020). The receptor library was made with the immunoSEQ multiplex PCR assay. The clones in this table, taken by TCRdb from immuneACCESS, are in-frame only. Not every clone is retained; where verified, under half of the shortfall comes from an unresolved V gene, and the cause of the rest is unknown. Within this sample are approximately 2.4 million clones, with approximately 94% of them counted one time only. The ten largest clones represent around 0.13% of the sample. Sequencing was performed on naive CD4+ T cells sorted from blood. In light of the paper, this sample's cell subset or site label describes: CD45RA+ positively selected. The receptors were gathered from a man between 18 and 29 years old in good health.

This clone was counted only a few times. The rearrangement uses TRBV18 and TRBJ1-5, with 7 bases matching TRBD1. With V trimmed by 5 bases and J by 7 bases, 5 bases remained unmatched. CDR1 is KGHSH and CDR2 is LQKENI in the germline V gene. The CDR3 contains 13 residues. CDR3 region: CASSETGKQPQHF. In DNA form, the CDR3 reads TGTGCCAGCTCAGAGACAGGGAAGCAGCCCCAGCATTTT.

The V gene is TRBV15, the J gene TRBJ1-1; D may be TRBD1 (5 bases). Between the trimmed V and J ends, which lost 6 bases and 7 bases, there was a span of 15 bases. The CDR3 is made up of 13 amino acids. Germline values: CDR1 LNHNV, CDR2 YYDKDF (reference sequence). The CDR3 bases are TGTGCCACCAGACGTGGGACGGAGTATGAAGCTTTCTTT. It encodes CATRRGTEYEAFF.

In regard to this clone: Other nucleotide sequences in the sample specify the same CDR3. The CDR3 reads CASRGAANEKLFF. The CDR3 nucleotides read TGTGCCAGTAGAGGGGCAGCTAATGAAAAACTGTTTTTT. The chain couples TRBV19 to TRBJ1-4; perhaps TRBD1 as D (5 bases). The germline V gene encodes CDR1 LNHDA and CDR2 SQIVND (reference sequence). The V gene lost 6 bases and the J gene lost 3 bases, with 8 bases spanning the gap. The CDR3 has 13 residues. Looking up the rest from reference TRBV19 and TRBJ1-4 gives the full variable domain: DGGITQSPKYLFRKEGQNVTLSCEQNLNHDAMYWYRQDPGQGLRLIYYSQIVNDFQKGDIAEGYSVSREKKESFPLTVTSAQKNPTAFYLCASRGAANEKLFFGSGTQLSVL.

The chain joins TRBV7-2 to TRBJ1-5; D is ambiguous. CDR3 size: 13 residues. Deletions cut 5 bases from V and 5 bases from J, with 10 bases between. In germline, CDR1 is SGHTA, CDR2 FQGNSA. The chain's CDR3 is CASSHGRDQPQHF. Written as DNA, the CDR3 is TGTGCCAGCAGCCACGGACGAGATCAGCCCCAGCATTTT.

The V gene is TRBV10-3, the J gene TRBJ1-2; no definite D call. The germline V gene encodes CDR1 ENHRY and CDR2 SYGVKD. Deletions cut 3 bases from V and 8 bases from J, with 10 bases between. The CDR3 covers 12 residues. DNA of the CDR3: TGTGCCATCAGTGACGGGGTAGGAGGCTACACCTTC. This sequence encodes CAISDGVGGYTF.